Following are 23 T cell receptor beta chains from one sample sequenced in a study of blood T cell repertoires in COVID-19. TCRdb keeps only in-frame clones here, not all; method: immunoSEQ multiplex PCR. This sample carries around 40,000 clones, around 82% of them seen once, and the ten largest clones take 44%. Sequenced: peripheral blood. The source of these receptors is a woman aged 80 or older with active or convalescent COVID-19.

The sample holds one count of this clone. V and J are TRBV28 and TRBJ1-1; D is undetermined. CDR1 is MDHEN and CDR2 is SYDVKM in the germline V gene. The V gene lost 4 bases and the J gene lost 0 bases, with 15 bases spanning the gap. This CDR3 is built from 16 residues. CDR3 nucleotide sequence: TGTGCCAGCAGTTCTCAAACTGGGCAAATGAACACTGAAGCTTTCTTT. Translation: CASSSQTGQMNTEAFF.

This clone was observed once. The chain has TRBV5-1 and TRBJ1-1; D is possibly TRBD1 (5 bases). Deletions cut 4 bases from V and 9 bases from J, with 22 bases between. Germline V gene sequence: CDR1 SGHRS, CDR2 YFSETQ. The CDR3 is made up of 15 amino acids. CDR3 residues: CASSPGTGVDGQAFF. The CDR3 coding sequence is TGCGCCAGCAGCCCCGGGACTGGGGTGGATGGACAAGCTTTCTTT.

The V gene is TRBV6-5, the J gene TRBJ1-4, with TRBD1 matching over 10 bases. J was trimmed by 8 bases and V by 6 bases; bases with no gene match: 6. Germline CDR1 reads MNHEY; CDR2 reads SVGAGI. This CDR3 has 14 residues. CDR3 sequence reads: CASRKTGGLEKLFF. Written as DNA, the CDR3 is TGTGCCAGCAGGAAGACAGGGGGCTTGGAAAAACTGTTTTTT.

The chain joins TRBV20-1 to TRBJ1-1; D gene unclear. This CDR3 has 9 amino acids. The germline gives CDR1 DFQATT, CDR2 SNEGSKA (reference sequence). Between the trimmed V and J ends, which lost 6 bases and 7 bases, there was a span of 6 bases. CDR3 amino acids: CSASGEAFF. CDR3 in DNA: TGCAGTGCGTCGGGTGAAGCTTTCTTT.

V gene TRBV2 combines with J gene TRBJ2-3, with D perhaps TRBD2 (7 bases). Germline V gives CDR1 SNHLY, CDR2 FYNNEI. This CDR3 has 16 amino acids. The V and J ends lost 6 bases and 1 base respectively, with 17 bases between them. In nucleotides, the CDR3 is TGTGCCAGCAGGCTACAGGGAGGGGTACGCACAGATACGCAGTATTTT. Translating it yields CASRLQGGVRTDTQYF.

The V gene is TRBV19, the J gene TRBJ2-7; 8 positions agree with TRBD2. Germline lookup yields CDR1 LNHDA and CDR2 SQIVND (reference sequence). The CDR3 sequence is 15 residues long. V lost 3 bases and J lost 4; bases outside the gene matches: 8. In DNA, the CDR3 is TGTGCCAGTAGTATCGGAGCGGGAGCGACTTACGAGCAGTACTTC. Encoded protein: CASSIGAGATYEQYF.

The chain combines TRBV5-1 with TRBJ1-6; 8 positions agree with TRBD1. The CDR3 sequence is 15 residues long. Germline assignment: CDR1 SGHRS and CDR2 YFSETQ. Trimming at V came to 0 bases and at J to 5 bases, leaving 1 base not matched to a gene. CDR3 amino acids: CASSLADRDNSPLHF. The CDR3, as DNA: TGCGCCAGCAGCTTGGCGGACAGGGATAATTCACCCCTCCACTTT.

The CDR3 region is CSVEESRDNEQFF. Here the CDR3 DNA reads TGCAGCGTTGAAGAGAGCAGGGACAATGAGCAGTTCTTC. The chain joins TRBV29-1 to TRBJ2-1, with D possibly TRBD1 on 5 matching bases. CDR3 size: 13 residues. Germline V gene data show CDR1 as SQVTM and CDR2 as ANQGSEA. V gave up 0 bases and J gave up 5 bases, with 8 bases separating them.

The J gene is TRBJ2-7, the V gene TRBV7-2, with 10 bases identical to TRBD2. The CDR3 contains 19 residues. Looked up from germline, CDR1 is SGHTA and CDR2 is FQGNSA. Trimming took 5 bases from V and 2 from J; bases not matched to a gene: 18. This CDR3 reads CASSPLGSGRAVATYEQYF. The CDR3, as DNA: TGTGCCAGCAGCCCCCTCGGAAGCGGGAGGGCCGTAGCAACCTACGAGCAGTACTTC.

The chain couples TRBV9 to TRBJ2-3, with 8 nucleotides matching TRBD2. Germline CDR1 is SGDLS and CDR2 is YYNGEE. The CDR3 has 17 amino acids. The ends lost 3 bases at V and 4 bases at J; junction bases unmatched: 13. CDR3 loop: CASSAGTAGGGADTQYF. In DNA form, the CDR3 reads TGTGCCAGCAGCGCGGGCACGGCGGGAGGTGGAGCAGATACGCAGTATTTT.

The CDR3 sequence: CASSDLKGGGLSLRQYF. In DNA form, the CDR3 reads TGTGCCAGCAGTGACCTCAAAGGCGGCGGCCTTTCGCTGCGGCAGTACTTC. V is TRBV25-1 and J is TRBJ2-7; D is uncertain. Per germline, CDR1 MGHDK and CDR2 SYGVNS. The V gene lost 3 bases and the J gene lost 9 bases, with 27 bases spanning the gap. The CDR3 has 17 amino acids.

The rearrangement uses TRBV28 and TRBJ2-7; TRBD1 might be the D (5 bases). Trimming pared 7 bases from V and 2 bases from J, leaving 9 bases between. The CDR3 extends over 12 amino acids. Per germline, CDR1 MDHEN and CDR2 SYDVKM. The CDR3 region is CASTDRAYEQYF. The DNA for the CDR3 is TGTGCCAGCACCGACAGAGCCTACGAGCAGTACTTC.

This rearrangement joins TRBV2 to TRBJ2-7; 11 bases match TRBD2. The length of the CDR3 is 12 residues. Germline V gene data show CDR1 as SNHLY and CDR2 as FYNNEI. J was trimmed by 7 bases and V by 9 bases; bases with no gene match: 5. The CDR3 DNA follows: TGTGCCAGTAGCGGGAGGGCCCGGGAGCAGTACTTC. This encodes CASSGRAREQYF.

The rearrangement links TRBV20-1 to TRBJ2-5; D is unresolved. Trimming left V 2 bases short and J 5 bases short, with 6 bases between. The CDR3 contains 11 residues. CDR1 DFQATT and CDR2 SNEGSKA come from the germline V gene (reference sequence). The CDR3 DNA reads as TGCAGTGCTAGATCAATGGAGACCCAGTACTTC. Residues: CSARSMETQYF.

The chain carries TRBV5-1 and TRBJ1-1; no definite D call. Trimming cost V 1 base and J 1 base, with 8 bases left between them. CDR3 size: 14 residues. CDR1 and CDR2 from the germline V gene are SGHRS and YFSETQ. CDR3 region: CASSLYSGNTEAFF. The CDR3 nucleotides are TGCGCCAGCAGCTTGTACTCCGGGAACACTGAAGCTTTCTTT.

The rearrangement joins TRBV6-6 to TRBJ1-5; D unclear. Trimming removed 5 bases from V and 4 bases from J, with 12 bases in between. Germline CDR1 MNHNY, CDR2 SVGAGI (reference sequence). The CDR3 spans 14 residues. Here the CDR3 reads CASSIGSGNQPQHF. The CDR3 DNA reads TGTGCCAGCAGTATCGGGTCCGGGAATCAGCCCCAGCATTTT.

CDR3 sequence reads: CASSFRDEQYF. As DNA, the CDR3 is TGTGCCAGCAGTTTCAGGGACGAGCAGTACTTC. The chain recombines TRBV28 with TRBJ2-7, with D tentatively TRBD1 (5 bases). V was shortened by 3 bases and J by 5 bases, with 5 bases between the two germline ends. CDR1 and CDR2 (germline): MDHEN, SYDVKM. The CDR3 spans 11 residues.

The chain is built from TRBV28 and TRBJ1-2, with D possibly matching TRBD1 (5 bases). The germline gives CDR1 MDHEN, CDR2 SYDVKM. Trimming took off 4 bases at V and 2 bases at J, with 11 bases between the two ends. The CDR3 extends over 14 amino acids. The CDR3 region has the DNA TGTGCCAGCAGTTCCTCGAAGGGGAACTATGGCTACACCTTC. This gives the protein CASSSSKGNYGYTF.

The chain links TRBV7-9 to TRBJ1-1; maybe TRBD1 (5 bases). The germline CDR1 and CDR2 sequences are SEHNR and FQNEAQ (reference sequence). Trimming left V 4 bases short and J 11 bases short, with 11 bases between. The CDR3 covers 11 residues. The CDR3 nucleotides are TGTGCCAGCAGCTCTACAGGTGGGGCTTTCTTT. Translating gives CASSSTGGAFF.

This clone appeared once. The J gene is TRBJ2-3, the V gene TRBV9; a weak D match, TRBD1 (5 bases). V was pared by 0 bases and J by 2 bases, with 13 bases between. Germline CDR1 is SGDLS and CDR2 is YYNGEE. CDR3 length: 16 residues. CDR3 loop: CASSVDSGATTDTQYF. In nucleotides, the CDR3 is TGTGCCAGCAGCGTAGACAGTGGGGCCACCACAGATACGCAGTATTTT.

The chain carries TRBV25-1 and TRBJ2-7; 7 nucleotides match TRBD1. The J segment lost 1 base and the V segment lost 4 bases, leaving 4 bases of the junction unmatched. Looked up from germline, CDR1 is MGHDK and CDR2 is SYGVNS. This CDR3 contains 14 residues. The CDR3 loop reads CASSVTGVSYEQYF. The CDR3 bases are TGTGCCAGCAGTGTAACAGGGGTTTCCTACGAGCAGTACTTC.

The chain couples TRBV5-1 to TRBJ2-1; the match to TRBD2 covers 9 bases. The V segment lost 4 bases and the J segment 4 bases; nucleotides outside the gene matches: 15. This CDR3 is built from 18 residues. In germline, CDR1 is SGHRS, CDR2 YFSETQ. This CDR3 is CASSPEGSGRRGYNEQFF. The CDR3 DNA reads as TGCGCCAGCAGCCCGGAGGGAAGCGGGAGGAGGGGATACAATGAGCAGTTCTTC.

V gene TRBV2 combines with J gene TRBJ2-1; TRBD2 matches at 10 bases. This CDR3 has 15 residues. Unmatched junction bases numbered 6, after V lost 6 bases and J lost 4 bases. Germline-derived CDR1 and CDR2 are SNHLY and FYNNEI. The CDR3 nucleotides read TGTGCCAGCAGACAGGGACTAGCGAGTTACAATGAGCAGTTCTTC. This encodes CASRQGLASYNEQFF.